This record covers a single T cell receptor (beta chain). Its specificity is unknown. This sample stems from a study of T cell responses to AZD1222 COVID-19 vaccine. CDR3 length equals 14 residues. Germline V gene lookup returns CDR1 SGHAT and CDR2 FQDESV (reference sequence). V gave up 0 bases and J gave up 0 bases, with 5 bases separating them. Using immunoSEQ multiplex PCR, the repertoire was profiled, and TCRdb retains in-frame clones only, with some absent. The sample holds 70,000 to 95,000 clones, around 90% seen once. Study findings and constraints: Across spike, vaccine-associated CD4 TCRs were found, dominant at 160-218 and 743-854.

Specimen: peripheral blood, collected on day 0 of AZD1222 vaccination. This chain uses TRBV11-1 with TRBJ1-1; D not certain. This clonotype originated in an adult in good health. In DNA, the CDR3 is TGTGCCAGCAGCTTAGCGGGCATGAACACTGAAGCTTTCTTT. It encodes CASSLAGMNTEAFF.